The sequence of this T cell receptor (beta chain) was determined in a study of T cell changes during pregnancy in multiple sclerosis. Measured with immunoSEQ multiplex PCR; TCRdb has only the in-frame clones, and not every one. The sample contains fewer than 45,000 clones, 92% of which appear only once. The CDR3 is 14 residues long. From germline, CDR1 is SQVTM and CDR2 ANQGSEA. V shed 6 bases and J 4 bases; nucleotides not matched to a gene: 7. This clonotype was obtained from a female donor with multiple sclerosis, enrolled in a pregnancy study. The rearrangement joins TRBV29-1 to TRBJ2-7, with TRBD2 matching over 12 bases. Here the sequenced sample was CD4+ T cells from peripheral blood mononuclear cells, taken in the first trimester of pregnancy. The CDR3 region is CSVAGTSGRYEQYF. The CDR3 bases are TGCAGCGTCGCCGGGACTAGCGGGCGTTACGAGCAGTACTTC.